The rows below give T cell receptor beta chains drawn from one sample of a study of T cells after posttransplantation cyclophosphamide. TCRdb keeps only in-frame clones here, not all; method: immunoSEQ multiplex PCR. The data contain more than 30,000 clones, around nine tenths of them singletons. The sequenced sample was naive CD4+ T cells sorted from PBMCs. The receptors shown here come from a woman aged 60-70 years in good health, CMV-negative, and a related stem cell transplant donor. Both conserved end residues are part of each CDR3. A D gene is named only where the DNA matches it firmly. Expanded clones are given a class, and other clones once, few, many or no size at all.

D gene | J gene | CDR3 length | V gene | clone size | CDR3 protein | CDR3 DNA
- | TRBJ2-7 | 14 | TRBV18 | - | CASSPSIAGYEQYF | TGTGCCAGCTCACCTTCCATCGCGGGATACGAGCAGTACTTC
TRBD2 | TRBJ2-7 | 16 | TRBV7-9 | - | CASSLEALAGGHEQYF | TGTGCCAGCAGCTTAGAGGCACTAGCGGGAGGTCACGAGCAGTACTTC
TRBD2 | TRBJ2-7 | 14 | TRBV7-2 | - | CASSLAAGGYEQYF | TGTGCCAGCAGCTTAGCAGCGGGGGGTTACGAGCAGTACTTC
- | TRBJ2-1 | 12 | TRBV6-1 | - | CASASSYNEQFF | TGTGCCAGCGCTAGCTCCTACAATGAGCAGTTCTTC
- | TRBJ2-6 | 17 | TRBV7-3 | - | CASSPRGVSSGANVLTF | TGTGCCAGCAGCCCCAGGGGCGTGAGCTCTGGGGCCAACGTCCTGACTTTC
- | TRBJ2-7 | 14 | TRBV5-1 | - | CASSLDLRSYEQYF | TGCGCCAGCAGCTTGGATCTTCGCTCCTACGAGCAGTACTTC
TRBD1 | TRBJ2-3 | 17 | TRBV2 | - | CASQPGQGTPSTDTQYF | TGTGCCAGCCAACCGGGACAGGGAACCCCTAGCACAGATACGCAGTATTTT
TRBD2 | TRBJ2-7 | 16 | TRBV5-6 | - | CASSRLSGRAYGEQYF | TGTGCCAGCAGCCGACTTAGCGGGAGGGCCTACGGGGAGCAGTACTTC
- | TRBJ1-3 | 16 | TRBV6-5 | few | CASSYSGLSSGNTIYF | TGTGCCAGCAGTTACTCCGGACTGAGCTCTGGAAACACCATATATTTT
- | TRBJ2-5 | 16 | TRBV7-7 | - | CASSHLGGSESETQYF | TGTGCCAGCAGCCACCTCGGAGGCAGCGAGTCCGAGACCCAGTACTTC